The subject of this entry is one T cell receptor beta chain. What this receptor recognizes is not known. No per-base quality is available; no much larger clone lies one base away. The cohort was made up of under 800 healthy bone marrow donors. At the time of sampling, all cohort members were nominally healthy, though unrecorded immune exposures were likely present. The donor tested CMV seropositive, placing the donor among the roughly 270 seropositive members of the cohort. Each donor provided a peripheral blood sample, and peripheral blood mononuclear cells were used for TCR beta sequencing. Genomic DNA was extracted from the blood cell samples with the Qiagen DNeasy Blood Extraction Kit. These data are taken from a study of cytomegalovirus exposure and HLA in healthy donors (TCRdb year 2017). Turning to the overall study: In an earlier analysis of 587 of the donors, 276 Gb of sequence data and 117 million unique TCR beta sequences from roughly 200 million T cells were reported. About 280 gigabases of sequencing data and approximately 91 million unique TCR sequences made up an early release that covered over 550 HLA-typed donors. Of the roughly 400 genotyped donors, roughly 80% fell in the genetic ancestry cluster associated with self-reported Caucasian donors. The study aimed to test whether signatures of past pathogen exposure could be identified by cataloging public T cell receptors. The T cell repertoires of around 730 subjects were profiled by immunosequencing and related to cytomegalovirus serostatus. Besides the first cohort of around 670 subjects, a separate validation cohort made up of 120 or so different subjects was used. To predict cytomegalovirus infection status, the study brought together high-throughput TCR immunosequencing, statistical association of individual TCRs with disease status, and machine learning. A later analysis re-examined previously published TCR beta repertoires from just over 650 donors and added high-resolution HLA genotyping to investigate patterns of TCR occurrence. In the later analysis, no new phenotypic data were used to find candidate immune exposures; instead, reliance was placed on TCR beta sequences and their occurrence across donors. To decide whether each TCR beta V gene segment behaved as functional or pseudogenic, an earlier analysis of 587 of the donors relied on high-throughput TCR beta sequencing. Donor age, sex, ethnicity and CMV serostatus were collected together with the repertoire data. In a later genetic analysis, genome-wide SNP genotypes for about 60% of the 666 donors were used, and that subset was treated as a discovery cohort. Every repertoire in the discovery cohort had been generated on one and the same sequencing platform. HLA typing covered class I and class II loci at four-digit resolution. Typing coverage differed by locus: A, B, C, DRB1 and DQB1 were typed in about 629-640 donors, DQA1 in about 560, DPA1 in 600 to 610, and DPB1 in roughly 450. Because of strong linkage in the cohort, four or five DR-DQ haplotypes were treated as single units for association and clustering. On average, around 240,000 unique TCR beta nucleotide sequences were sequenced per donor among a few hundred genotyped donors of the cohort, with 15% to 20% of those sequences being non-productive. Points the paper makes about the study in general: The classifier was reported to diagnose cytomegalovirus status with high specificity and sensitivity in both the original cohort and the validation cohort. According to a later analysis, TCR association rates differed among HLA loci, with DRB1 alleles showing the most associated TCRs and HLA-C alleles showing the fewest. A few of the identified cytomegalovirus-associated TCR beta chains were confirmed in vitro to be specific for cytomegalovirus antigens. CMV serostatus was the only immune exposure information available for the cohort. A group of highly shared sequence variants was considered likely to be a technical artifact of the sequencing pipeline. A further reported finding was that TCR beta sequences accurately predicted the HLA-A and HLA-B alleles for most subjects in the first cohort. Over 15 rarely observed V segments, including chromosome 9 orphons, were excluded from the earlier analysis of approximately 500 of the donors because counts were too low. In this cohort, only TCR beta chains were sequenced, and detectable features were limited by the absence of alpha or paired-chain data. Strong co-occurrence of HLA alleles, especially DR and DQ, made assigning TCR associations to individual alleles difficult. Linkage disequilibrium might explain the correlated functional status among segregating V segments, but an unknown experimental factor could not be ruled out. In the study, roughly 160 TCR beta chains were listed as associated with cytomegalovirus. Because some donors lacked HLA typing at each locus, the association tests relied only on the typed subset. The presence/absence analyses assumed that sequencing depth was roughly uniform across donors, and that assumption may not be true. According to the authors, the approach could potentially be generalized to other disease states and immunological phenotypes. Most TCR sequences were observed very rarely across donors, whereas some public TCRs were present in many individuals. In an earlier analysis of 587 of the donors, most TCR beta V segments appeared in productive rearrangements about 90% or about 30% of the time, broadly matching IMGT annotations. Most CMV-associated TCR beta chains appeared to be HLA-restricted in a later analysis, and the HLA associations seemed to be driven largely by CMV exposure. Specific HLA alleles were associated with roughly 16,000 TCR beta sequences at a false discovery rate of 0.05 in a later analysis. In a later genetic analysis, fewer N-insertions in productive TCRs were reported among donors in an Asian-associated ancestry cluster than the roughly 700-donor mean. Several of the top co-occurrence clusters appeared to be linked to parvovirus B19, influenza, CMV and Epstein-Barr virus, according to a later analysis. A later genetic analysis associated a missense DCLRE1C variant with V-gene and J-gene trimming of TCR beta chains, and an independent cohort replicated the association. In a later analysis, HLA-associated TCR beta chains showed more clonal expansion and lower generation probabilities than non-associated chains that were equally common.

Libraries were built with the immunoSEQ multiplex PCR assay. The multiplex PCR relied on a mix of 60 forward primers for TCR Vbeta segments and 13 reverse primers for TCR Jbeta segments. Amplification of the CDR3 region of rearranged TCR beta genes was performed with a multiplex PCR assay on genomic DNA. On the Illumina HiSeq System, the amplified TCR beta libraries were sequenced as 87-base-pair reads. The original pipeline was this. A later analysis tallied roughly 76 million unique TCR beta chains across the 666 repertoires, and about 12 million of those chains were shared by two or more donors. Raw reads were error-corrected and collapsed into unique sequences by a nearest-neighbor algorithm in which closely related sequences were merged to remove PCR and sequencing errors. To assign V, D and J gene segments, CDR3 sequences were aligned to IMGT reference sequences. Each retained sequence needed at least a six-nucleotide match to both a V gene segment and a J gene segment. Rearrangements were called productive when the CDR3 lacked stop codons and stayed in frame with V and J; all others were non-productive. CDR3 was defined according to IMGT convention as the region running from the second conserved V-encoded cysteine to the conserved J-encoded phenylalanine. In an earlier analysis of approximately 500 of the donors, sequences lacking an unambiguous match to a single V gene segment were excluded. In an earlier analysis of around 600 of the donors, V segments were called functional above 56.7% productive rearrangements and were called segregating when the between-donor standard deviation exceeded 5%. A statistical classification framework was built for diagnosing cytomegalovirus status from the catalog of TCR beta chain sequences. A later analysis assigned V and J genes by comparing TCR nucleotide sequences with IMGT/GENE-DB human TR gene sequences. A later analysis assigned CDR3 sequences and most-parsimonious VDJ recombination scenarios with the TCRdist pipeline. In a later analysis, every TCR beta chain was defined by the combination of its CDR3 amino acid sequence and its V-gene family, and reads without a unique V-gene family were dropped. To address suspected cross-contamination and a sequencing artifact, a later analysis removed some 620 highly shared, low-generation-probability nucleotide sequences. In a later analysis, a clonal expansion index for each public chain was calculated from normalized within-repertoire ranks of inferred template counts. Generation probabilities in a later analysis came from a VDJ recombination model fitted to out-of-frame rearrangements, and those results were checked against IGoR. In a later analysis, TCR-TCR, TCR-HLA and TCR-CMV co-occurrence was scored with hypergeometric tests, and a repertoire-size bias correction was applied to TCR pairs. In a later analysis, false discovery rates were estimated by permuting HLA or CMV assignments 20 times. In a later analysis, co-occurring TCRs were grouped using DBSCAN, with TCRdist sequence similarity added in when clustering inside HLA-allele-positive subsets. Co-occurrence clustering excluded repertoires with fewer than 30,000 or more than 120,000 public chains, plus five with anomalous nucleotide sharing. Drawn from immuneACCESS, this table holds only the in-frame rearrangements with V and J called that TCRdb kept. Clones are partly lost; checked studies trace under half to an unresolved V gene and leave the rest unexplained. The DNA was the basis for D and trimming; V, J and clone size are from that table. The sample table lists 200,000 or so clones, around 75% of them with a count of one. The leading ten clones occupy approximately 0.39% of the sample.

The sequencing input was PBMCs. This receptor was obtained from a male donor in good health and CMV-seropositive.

The nucleotides read TGTGCCAGCAGCTTAGTGTTGGGACAGGGAAATCACGAGCAGTACTTC. It codes for CASSLVLGQGNHEQYF. The V and J segments used are TRBV7-9 and TRBJ2-7; TRBD1 matches 9 bases in the middle. V trim: 1 base; J trim: 5 bases; unmatched bases: 9. Including the terminal cysteine and phenylalanine, the CDR3 comprises 16 residues. Just CDR3 DNA is preserved here, 48 bases in frame from base 1. Per the germline V gene (reference sequence), SEHNR is the CDR1 and FQNEAQ is the CDR2.